This T cell receptor (beta chain) was captured in a study of shared clonotypes between healthy human individuals. Each subset's genomic DNA was split evenly across several immunoSEQ plates. TCRdb's table, derived via immunoSEQ multiplex PCR, lists solely in-frame clones and lacks some. The sample records around 2.3 million clones, more than 90% being singletons. The donor cohort consisted entirely of Caucasian adults residing in Nashville, Tennessee. The study's findings and limits: Across several donors, naive CD4 shared roughly 5.2%, naive CD8 around 3.8%, memory CD4 roughly 2.4%, memory CD8 0.4% to 0.5%.

About this clone itself: The antigen remains undetermined.

From germline, CDR1 is LNHDA and CDR2 SQIVND (reference sequence). Trimming shortened V by 0 bases and J by 3 bases, and 17 bases separated the two germline ends. This CDR3 is 18 amino acids long. This TCR came from a man younger than 35 in good health. The chain couples TRBV19 to TRBJ2-2; D may be TRBD1 (6 bases). The sample was naive CD4+ T cells sorted from blood. This sample's subset: CD45RA+ positively selected. CDR3 sequence (DNA): TGTGCCAGTAGTATAGATGGGGAACAGGGATTTTACACCGGGGAGCTGTTTTTT. It translates to CASSIDGEQGFYTGELFF.